These T cell receptor beta chains were read from a single sample in a study of OX40 agonist ivuxolimab in advanced cancers. This table comes from immunoSEQ multiplex PCR, and its TCRdb copy is limited to in-frame clones, with some not included. The repertoire holds approximately 92,000 clones, less than 95% seen once, with around 0.17% in the top ten. The sequencing here drew on CD4+ or CD8+ T cells sorted from blood, taken in a trial of the OX40 agonist ivuxolimab. Receptors originate from an adult with an advanced solid tumor such as melanoma, head and neck, liver or kidney cancer. The CDR3 runs from the conserved cysteine through the conserved F or W. The D gene is left open where the match is weak. Clone size is stated in some rows and not others, as once, few, many or a class when expanded.

V gene	clone size	D gene	J gene	CDR3 protein	CDR3 DNA
TRBV11-2	-	-	TRBJ2-2	CASSSRNRGTGELFF	TGTGCCAGCAGCTCCCGGAACAGAGGCACCGGGGAGCTGTTTTTT
TRBV2	-	TRBD1	TRBJ1-6	CASTKDGQGNSPLHF	TGTGCCAGCACCAAGGATGGACAGGGGAATTCACCCCTCCACTTT
TRBV28	-	TRBD2	TRBJ2-1	CASIGGGPRNEQFF	TGTGCCAGCATCGGGGGAGGGCCCCGAAATGAGCAGTTCTTC
TRBV7-7	-	TRBD2	TRBJ2-7	CASSSGLAGDEQYF	TGTGCTAGCAGCTCCGGACTAGCGGGAGACGAGCAGTACTTC
TRBV5-1	-	-	TRBJ2-5	CASSWVGSQETQYF	TGCGCCAGCAGCTGGGTGGGGTCCCAAGAGACCCAGTACTTC
TRBV29-1	-	TRBD1	TRBJ2-7	CSVLRGDRAVEQYF	TGCAGCGTTCTCCGGGGGGACAGGGCGGTCGAGCAGTACTTC
TRBV5-1	-	-	TRBJ2-7	CASSLGQVYEQYF	TGCGCCAGCAGCCTAGGACAAGTCTACGAGCAGTACTTC
TRBV30	-	-	TRBJ1-6	CAWTLTRGPNNSPLHF	TGTGCCTGGACCTTAACCCGGGGCCCTAATAATTCACCCCTCCACTTT
TRBV2	-	-	TRBJ2-3	CASSEAGLADTQYF	TGTGCCAGCAGTGAAGCGGGGCTGGCAGATACGCAGTATTTT
TRBV7-9	-	TRBD2	TRBJ2-2	CASSPLGRGELFF	TGTGCCAGCAGCCCCCTCGGGAGGGGAGAGCTGTTTTTT
TRBV6-1	-	TRBD1	TRBJ1-4	CASSVTGGVVEKLFF	TGTGCCAGCAGCGTGACAGGGGGCGTGGTGGAGAAACTGTTTTTT
TRBV7-9	-	TRBD1	TRBJ2-2	CASSFDRGNTGELFF	TGTGCCAGCAGCTTCGACAGGGGAAACACCGGGGAGCTGTTTTTT
TRBV9	-	TRBD1	TRBJ2-1	CASSQQGNRGNEQFF	TGTGCCAGCAGCCAACAGGGGAATCGGGGCAATGAGCAGTTCTTC
TRBV7-2	-	-	TRBJ1-1	CASSVDRKTEAFF	TGTGCCAGCAGCGTCGACAGGAAAACTGAAGCTTTCTTT
TRBV5-5	-	TRBD1	TRBJ1-1	CASSFPGGLAEAFF	TGTGCCAGCAGCTTCCCAGGGGGATTGGCTGAAGCTTTCTTT
TRBV11-2	-	-	TRBJ2-7	CASSFRARSYEQYF	TGTGCCAGCAGCTTCAGGGCCCGCTCCTACGAGCAGTACTTC
TRBV6-5	-	-	TRBJ2-7	CASSYPNQYEQYF	TGTGCCAGCAGTTACCCAAATCAGTACGAGCAGTACTTC
TRBV10-2	-	-	TRBJ1-2	CASSGGEFYGYTF	TGCGCCAGCAGTGGGGGGGAGTTCTATGGCTACACCTTC
TRBV27	-	-	TRBJ2-1	CASSLTGSSSYNEQFF	TGTGCCAGCAGTTTAACAGGGTCCAGCTCCTACAATGAGCAGTTCTTC
TRBV6-5	-	TRBD1	TRBJ2-7	CASSTGQGFYEQYF	TGTGCCAGCAGTACGGGACAGGGGTTTTACGAGCAGTACTTC
TRBV5-1	-	-	TRBJ1-1	CASSPQQGSTEAFF	TGCGCCAGCAGCCCTCAACAAGGATCCACTGAAGCTTTCTTT
TRBV5-1	-	TRBD1	TRBJ2-5	CASSRRDRGKTQYF	TGCGCCAGCAGCCGTAGGGACAGGGGCAAGACCCAGTACTTC
TRBV5-6	-	-	TRBJ1-6	CASGNNYNSPLHF	TGTGCCAGCGGGAACAACTATAATTCACCCCTCCACTTT
TRBV18	-	-	TRBJ1-2	CASSGSVDTKDYGYTF	TGTGCCAGCTCAGGGTCGGTAGATACAAAAGACTATGGCTACACCTTC
TRBV5-1	-	-	TRBJ2-7	CASSLVRGVDEQYF	TGCGCCAGCAGCTTGGTCAGGGGCGTCGACGAGCAGTACTTC
TRBV5-1	-	TRBD1	TRBJ2-7	CASSLTDRASYEQYF	TGCGCCAGCAGCTTGACGGACAGGGCCTCCTACGAGCAGTACTTC
TRBV28	-	TRBD1	TRBJ1-6	CASSLWGQFGSPLHF	TGTGCCAGCAGTTTATGGGGACAGTTCGGATCACCCCTCCACTTT
TRBV28	-	-	TRBJ2-7	CASSFVSTDSYEQYF	TGTGCCAGCAGTTTCGTCTCGACAGATTCCTACGAGCAGTACTTC
TRBV28	-	TRBD1	TRBJ1-3	CASGWDSLSGNTIYF	TGTGCCAGCGGGTGGGACAGTCTCTCTGGAAACACCATATATTTT
TRBV28	-	-	TRBJ2-6	CASSSDGAGANVLTF	TGTGCCAGCAGTTCTGACGGGGCTGGGGCCAACGTCCTGACTTTC
TRBV7-2	-	-	TRBJ2-1	CASSLLEQGQFF	TGTGCCAGCAGCTTACTCGAGCAGGGTCAGTTCTTC
TRBV5-4	-	-	TRBJ1-6	CASSPSSVLGSPLHF	TGTGCCAGCAGCCCTAGTAGCGTCCTGGGCTCACCCCTCCACTTT
TRBV2	-	-	TRBJ1-1	CASSEALRGSEAFF	TGTGCCAGCAGTGAAGCGCTGCGGGGGTCTGAAGCTTTCTTT
TRBV6-1	-	-	TRBJ2-3	CARVNAGRGDTQYF	TGTGCCAGGGTAAATGCGGGGCGCGGAGATACGCAGTATTTT
TRBV9	-	-	TRBJ1-1	CASSVVGFSDEAFF	TGTGCCAGCAGCGTAGTTGGGTTTTCGGATGAAGCTTTCTTT
TRBV6-1	-	-	TRBJ1-1	CASRRDKNTEAFF	TGTGCCAGCAGACGGGACAAGAACACTGAAGCTTTCTTT
TRBV9	-	-	TRBJ2-4	CASSVFQGDIQYF	TGTGCCAGCAGCGTATTCCAAGGTGACATTCAGTACTTC
TRBV10-3	-	-	TRBJ2-7	CAISEGTYYEQYF	TGTGCCATCAGTGAAGGGACCTACTACGAGCAGTACTTC
TRBV5-4	-	TRBD2	TRBJ2-7	CASSLGGGRYYIYEQYF	TGTGCCAGCAGCTTGGGGGGCGGGAGGTACTACATCTACGAGCAGTACTTC
TRBV2	-	TRBD1	TRBJ2-7	CASSRTGRAYEQYF	TGTGCCAGCAGCAGGACAGGCCGGGCCTACGAGCAGTACTTC
TRBV27	-	-	TRBJ2-7	CASGTERYEQYF	TGTGCCAGCGGGACTGAAAGGTACGAGCAGTACTTC
TRBV7-9	-	-	TRBJ1-1	CASSPRTEMNTEAFF	TGTGCCAGCAGCCCCCGGACAGAAATGAACACTGAAGCTTTCTTT
TRBV5-6	-	-	TRBJ1-2	CASSVGLGLHGYTF	TGTGCCAGCAGCGTTGGTTTGGGTTTACATGGCTACACCTTC
TRBV6-5	few	-	TRBJ1-2	CASSSYDGYTF	TGTGCCAGCAGTTCCTACGATGGCTACACCTTC
TRBV18	few	-	TRBJ1-5	CASSPEAQPQHF	TGTGCCAGCTCACCAGAGGCCCAGCCCCAGCATTTT
TRBV4-3	-	TRBD2	TRBJ2-1	CASSSGTSGNNEQFF	TGCGCCAGCAGCTCCGGGACTAGCGGGAACAATGAGCAGTTCTTC
TRBV4-1	few	-	TRBJ1-5	CASSQGGYSNQPQHF	TGCGCCAGCAGCCAAGGGGGGTATAGCAATCAGCCCCAGCATTTT
TRBV5-5	-	TRBD1	TRBJ1-5	CASSRGQGANQPQHF	TGTGCCAGCAGCCGGGGACAGGGAGCCAATCAGCCCCAGCATTTT